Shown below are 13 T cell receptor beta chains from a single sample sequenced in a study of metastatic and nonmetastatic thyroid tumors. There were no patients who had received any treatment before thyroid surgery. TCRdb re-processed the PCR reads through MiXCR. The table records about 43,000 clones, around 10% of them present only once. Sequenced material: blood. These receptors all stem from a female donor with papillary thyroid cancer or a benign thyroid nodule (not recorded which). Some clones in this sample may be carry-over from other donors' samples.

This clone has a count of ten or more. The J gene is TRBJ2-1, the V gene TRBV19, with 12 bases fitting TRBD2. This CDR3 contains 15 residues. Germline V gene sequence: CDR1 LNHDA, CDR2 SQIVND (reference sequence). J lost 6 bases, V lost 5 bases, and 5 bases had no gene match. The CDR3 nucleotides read TGTGCCAGTAGTCAACTAGCGGGAGGATCCAATGAGCAGTTCTTC. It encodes CASSQLAGGSNEQFF. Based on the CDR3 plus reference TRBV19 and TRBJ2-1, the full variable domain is DGGITQSPKYLFRKEGQNVTLSCEQNLNHDAMYWYRQDPGQGLRLIYYSQIVNDFQKGDIAEGYSVSREKKESFPLTVTSAQKNPTAFYLCASSQLAGGSNEQFFGPGTRLTVL.

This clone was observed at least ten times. The CDR3 sequence is CASSEGDSRGNTIYF. CDR3 DNA: TGTGCCAGCAGTGAGGGGGACAGTAGAGGAAACACCATATATTTT. J is TRBJ1-3 and V is TRBV25-1, with 7 bases matching TRBD1. The CDR3 covers 15 residues. Germline CDR1 MGHDK, CDR2 SYGVNS. V lost 3 bases to trimming and J lost 4 bases; unmatched junction nucleotides: 6.

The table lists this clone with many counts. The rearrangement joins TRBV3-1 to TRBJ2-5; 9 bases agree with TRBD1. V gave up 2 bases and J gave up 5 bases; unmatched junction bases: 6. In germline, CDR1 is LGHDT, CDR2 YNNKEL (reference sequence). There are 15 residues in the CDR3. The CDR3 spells CASSQITGGVETQYF. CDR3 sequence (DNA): TGTGCCAGCAGCCAAATAACAGGGGGCGTTGAGACCCAGTACTTC.

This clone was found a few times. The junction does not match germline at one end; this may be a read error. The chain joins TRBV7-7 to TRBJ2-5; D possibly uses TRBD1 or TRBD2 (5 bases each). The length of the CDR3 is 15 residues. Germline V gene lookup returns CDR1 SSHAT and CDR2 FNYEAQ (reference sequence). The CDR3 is CASSLVAGSLETQYF. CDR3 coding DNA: TGTGCTAGCAGCTTAGTCGCAGGGAGTTTAGAGACCCAGTACTTC.

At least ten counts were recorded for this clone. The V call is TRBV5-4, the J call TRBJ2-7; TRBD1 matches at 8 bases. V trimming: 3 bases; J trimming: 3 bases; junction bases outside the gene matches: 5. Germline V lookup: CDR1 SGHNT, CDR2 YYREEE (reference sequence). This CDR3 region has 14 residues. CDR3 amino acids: CASSSQGEFYEQYF. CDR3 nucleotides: TGTGCCAGCAGCTCACAGGGGGAGTTCTACGAGCAGTACTTC.

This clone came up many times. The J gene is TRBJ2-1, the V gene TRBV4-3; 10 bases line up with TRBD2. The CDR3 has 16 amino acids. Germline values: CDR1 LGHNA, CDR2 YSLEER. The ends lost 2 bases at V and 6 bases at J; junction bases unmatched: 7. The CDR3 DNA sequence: TGCGCCAGCAGCCAAATGTGGGCTAGCGGGAGCAATGAGCAGTTCTTC. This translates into CASSQMWASGSNEQFF.

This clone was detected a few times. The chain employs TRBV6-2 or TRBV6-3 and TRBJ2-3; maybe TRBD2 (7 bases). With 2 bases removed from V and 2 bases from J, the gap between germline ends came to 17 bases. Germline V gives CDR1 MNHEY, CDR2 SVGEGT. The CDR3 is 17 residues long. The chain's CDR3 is CASSYLRLAGATDTQYF. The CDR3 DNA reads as TGTGCCAGCAGTTACCTCCGACTAGCAGGGGCCACAGATACGCAGTATTTT.

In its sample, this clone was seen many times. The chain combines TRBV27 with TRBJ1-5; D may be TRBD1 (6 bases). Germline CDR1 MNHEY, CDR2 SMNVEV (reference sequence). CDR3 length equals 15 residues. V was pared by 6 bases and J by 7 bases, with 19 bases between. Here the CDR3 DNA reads TGTGCCAGCAGCCAGGCGGGGGGGGCCAGCCAGCCCCAGCATTTT. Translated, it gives CASSQAGGASQPQHF.

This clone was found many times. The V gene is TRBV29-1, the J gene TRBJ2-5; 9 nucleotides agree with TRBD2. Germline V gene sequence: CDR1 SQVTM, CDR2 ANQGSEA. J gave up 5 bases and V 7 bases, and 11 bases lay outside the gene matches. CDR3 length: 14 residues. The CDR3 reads CSETGGRAGETQYF. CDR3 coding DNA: TGCAGCGAGACAGGCGGGAGGGCCGGGGAGACCCAGTACTTC.

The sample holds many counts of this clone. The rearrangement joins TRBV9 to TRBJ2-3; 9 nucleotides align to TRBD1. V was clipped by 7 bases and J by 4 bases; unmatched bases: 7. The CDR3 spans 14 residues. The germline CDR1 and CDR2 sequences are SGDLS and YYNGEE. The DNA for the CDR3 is TGTGCCAGCCCCCGGGACAGGGATTCAGATACGCAGTATTTT. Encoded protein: CASPRDRDSDTQYF.

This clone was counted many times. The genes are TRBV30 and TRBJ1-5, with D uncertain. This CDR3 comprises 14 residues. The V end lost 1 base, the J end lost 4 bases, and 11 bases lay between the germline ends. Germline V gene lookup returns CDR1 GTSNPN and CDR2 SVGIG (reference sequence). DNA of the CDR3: TGTGCCTGGAGTGCCCTCTCGAGTAATCAGCCCCAGCATTTT. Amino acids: CAWSALSSNQPQHF.

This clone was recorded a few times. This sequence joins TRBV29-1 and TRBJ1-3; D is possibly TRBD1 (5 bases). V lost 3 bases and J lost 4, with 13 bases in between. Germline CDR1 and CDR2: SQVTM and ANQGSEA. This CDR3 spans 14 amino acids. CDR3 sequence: CSVEGLEAGNTIYF. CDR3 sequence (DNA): TGCAGCGTTGAGGGACTTGAAGCGGGAAACACCATATATTTT.

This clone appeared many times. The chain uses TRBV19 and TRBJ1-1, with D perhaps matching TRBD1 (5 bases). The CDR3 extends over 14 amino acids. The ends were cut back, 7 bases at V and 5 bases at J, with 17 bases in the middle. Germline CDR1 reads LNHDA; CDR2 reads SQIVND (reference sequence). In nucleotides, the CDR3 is TGTGCCAGTAACCAACTCGGGGGATGGACTGAAGCTTTCTTT. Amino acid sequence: CASNQLGGWTEAFF.